This T cell receptor beta chain came from a study of graft-versus-host responses after intestinal transplantation. Study information: Multivisceral, liver-intestinal, or isolated intestinal transplants were given to recipients. Uniformly, recipients were administered anti-thymocyte globulin induction with subsequent tacrolimus and steroids for approximately 3 years. Whole-study findings and limits: Analysis identified GvH clones in recipient marrow, with some appearing first in ileum or blood.

Regarding this clone: The antigen is unknown.

TCRdb keeps only in-frame clones here, not all; method: immunoSEQ multiplex PCR. The sample shows 80,000 or so clones, about 90% of them seen only once. V was cut by 2 bases and J by 3 bases, with 14 bases left in between. Looked up from germline, CDR1 is SGHTA and CDR2 is FQGTGA. The CDR3 has 15 amino acids. The clonotype originates from a human patient who received an intestinal transplant, so some T cells may come from the graft donor. The sample was PBMCs, taken 98 days after intestinal transplantation. The gene calls are TRBV7-3 and TRBJ2-7, with D maybe TRBD2 (6 bases). The DNA of the CDR3 is TGTGCCAGCAGCTTAGGTTCGGGACTCTACTACGAGCAGTACTTC. Amino acids: CASSLGSGLYYEQYF.